The entry below gives a single T cell receptor beta chain sequence along with its context. Antigen specificity is unknown. The use of a sample-barcoded 5' primer and a J-beta primer mix characterized a second PCR of about 7 to 12 cycles. Each cDNA molecule was tagged by a template-switch adaptor that had 12 random nucleotides. TCRdb re-called the 5' RACE reads with MiXCR, one entry per CDR3 protein. The profile shows about 830,000 distinct CDR3 sequences, about three fifths of them singletons. This sample stems from a study of blood T cells in healthy people across ages. On the study more broadly: Through template switching, about one barcoded beta molecule was captured per two T cells, as measured in model experiments. Notes on the study in general: Naive T cell percentage by flow cytometry tracked strongly with beta diversity. A roughly linear fall in TCR beta diversity per million T cells was seen with increasing age.

Sequenced input: blood. The clonotype comes from a man aged 30 to 45 in good health.

The CDR3 coding sequence is TGTGCCAGCACTACCACCACAGATACGCAGTATTTT. Amino acid sequence: CASTTTTDTQYF. This sequence joins TRBV28 and TRBJ2-3; no reliable D call. V lost 7 bases to trimming and J lost 2 bases, with 7 bases between them. CDR1 and CDR2 from the germline V gene are MDHEN and SYDVKM. The CDR3 extends over 12 amino acids.